This T cell receptor beta chain derives from a study of T cell changes during pregnancy in multiple sclerosis. This clone has ten or more counts. This CDR3 region has 15 residues. V shed 2 bases and J shed 3 bases, with 10 bases lying between them. From germline, CDR1 is LNHNV and CDR2 YYDKDF (reference sequence). Sequencing was performed with immunoSEQ multiplex PCR; in TCRdb, only in-frame clones are kept and a portion is missing. The table has 50,000 or so clones, 91% seen once; the top ten hold roughly a tenth. The V gene is TRBV15, the J gene TRBJ1-4, with D perhaps TRBD1 (5 bases). The sequencing used CD8+ T cells from peripheral blood mononuclear cells, collected after pregnancy. The clonotype originates from a female donor with multiple sclerosis, enrolled in a pregnancy study. The CDR3 protein is CATSRTGLANEKLFF. DNA for the CDR3: TGTGCCACCAGCAGAACAGGACTAGCTAATGAAAAACTGTTTTTT.